The present TCR beta chain was sequenced within a study of T cell responses to AZD1222 COVID-19 vaccine. Study-wide results and limits: When two AZD1222 doses had been given, Spike-specific TCR breadth and depth rose. Just a handful of people given AZD1222 tested seropositive at baseline. At 160-218 and 743-854, vaccine-associated CD4 TCRs were dominant, and they spanned spike.

Assay: immunoSEQ multiplex PCR; the TCRdb copy retains only in-frame clones and omits some. The table has approximately 160,000 clones, approximately 94% seen once. Germline lookup yields CDR1 SGHRS and CDR2 YFSETQ. The length of the CDR3 is 19 residues. Trimming removed 0 bases from V and 2 bases from J; junction bases left unmatched: 9. In the case of this clone: Antigen specificity is unknown.

Both about-4-week and about-12-week second-dose recipients were combined. The sequence was obtained from an adult who received the AZD1222 COVID-19 vaccine. The V call is TRBV5-1, the J call TRBJ2-3; 13 nucleotides line up with TRBD2. Specimen: peripheral blood, collected 28 days after the second AZD1222 dose. In DNA, the CDR3 is TGCGCCAGCAGCTTGGCCCATACCGGGACTAGCGGGACCACAGATACGCAGTATTTT. This sequence encodes CASSLAHTGTSGTTDTQYF. Variable domain in full (rest from reference TRBV5-1 and TRBJ2-3): KAGVTQTPRYLIKTRGQQVTLSCSPISGHRSVSWYQQTPGQGLQFLFEYFSETQRNKGNFPGRFSGRQFSNSRSEMNVSTLELGDSALYLCASSLAHTGTSGTTDTQYFGPGTRLTVL.